These 8 T cell receptor beta chains were sequenced from one sample in a study of control samples from healthy donors and cancer patients (TCRdb year 2020). The library was generated by the immunoSEQ multiplex PCR assay. TCRdb carries this immuneACCESS record with in-frame sequences only. Its versions omit some clonotypes, under half of them owing to an unresolved V gene in the studies checked, with the rest unexplained. Here the sample has 30,000 or so clones; about 90% occur a single time. Approximately 3.9% of the sample is in the top ten clones. The specimen was formalin-fixed, paraffin-embedded tissue. These receptors were collected from a female donor with melanoma.

The rearrangement links TRBV5-4 to TRBJ2-3, with 7 bases identical to TRBD2. Trimming took 0 bases from V and 0 from J; bases not matched to a gene: 10. The germline CDR1 and CDR2 sequences are SGHNT and YYREEE (reference sequence). The CDR3 length is 18 residues. The chain's CDR3 is CASSLEGAGPFSTDTQYF. CDR3 nucleotides: TGTGCCAGCAGCTTGGAAGGAGCGGGACCCTTTAGCACAGATACGCAGTATTTT.

The chain is built from TRBV9 and TRBJ2-1; D is possibly TRBD2 (6 bases). Germline values: CDR1 SGDLS, CDR2 YYNGEE. The CDR3 is 13 residues long. Trimming cost V 0 bases and J 9 bases, with 10 bases left between them. The CDR3 loop reads CASSVEAGSEQFF. The CDR3 DNA follows: TGTGCCAGCAGCGTAGAAGCGGGTAGTGAGCAGTTCTTC.

The V call is TRBV3-1 (or the pseudogene TRBV3-2), the J call TRBJ1-2, with 7 bases identical to TRBD1. The CDR3 sequence is 17 residues long. Germline V gene sequence: CDR1 LGHDT, CDR2 YNNKEL (reference sequence). With 1 base clipped from V and 4 bases from J, the junction kept 12 bases outside the gene matches. The CDR3 sequence: CASSQVESNRGGYGYTF. CDR3 coding DNA: TGTGCCAGCAGCCAAGTCGAAAGTAACAGGGGTGGCTATGGCTACACCTTC.

This chain joins TRBV19 and TRBJ2-2; tentative D call: TRBD2 (5 bases). In germline, CDR1 is LNHDA, CDR2 SQIVND (reference sequence). V dropped 5 bases and J dropped 7 bases, with 14 bases sitting between them. This CDR3 spans 14 amino acids. CDR3: CASSGRIGGGELFF. CDR3 sequence (DNA): TGTGCCAGTAGTGGCCGAATCGGAGGCGGGGAGCTGTTTTTT. The variable domain in full, completed from reference TRBV19 and TRBJ2-2, reads DGGITQSPKYLFRKEGQNVTLSCEQNLNHDAMYWYRQDPGQGLRLIYYSQIVNDFQKGDIAEGYSVSREKKESFPLTVTSAQKNPTAFYLCASSGRIGGGELFFGEGSRLTVL.

The J gene is TRBJ2-7, the V gene TRBV19; D might be TRBD1 (6 bases). The V gene lost 4 bases and the J gene lost 4 bases, with 14 bases spanning the gap. The V gene's germline CDR1 is LNHDA and CDR2 SQIVND (reference sequence). The CDR3 covers 14 residues. Here the CDR3 reads CASSKGVQTYEQYF. Written as DNA, the CDR3 is TGTGCCAGTAGTAAGGGGGTACAGACATACGAGCAGTACTTC. The full variable domain, with the rest looked up from reference TRBV19 and TRBJ2-7, is DGGITQSPKYLFRKEGQNVTLSCEQNLNHDAMYWYRQDPGQGLRLIYYSQIVNDFQKGDIAEGYSVSREKKESFPLTVTSAQKNPTAFYLCASSKGVQTYEQYFGPGTRLTVT.

The chain employs TRBV7-2 and TRBJ1-2; D is undetermined. This CDR3 contains 14 residues. From germline, CDR1 is SGHTA and CDR2 FQGNSA. Trimming took off 1 base at V and 8 bases at J, with 14 bases between the two ends. As DNA, the CDR3 is TGTGCCAGCAGCTTAGAAGTGGCGGGTGGAGGCTACACCTTC. This codes for CASSLEVAGGGYTF.

The genes are TRBV7-6 and TRBJ2-7; 8 bases are shared with TRBD2. With 1 base clipped from V and 0 bases from J, the junction kept 14 bases outside the gene matches. The CDR3 is 19 residues long. Germline V gene sequence: CDR1 SGHVS, CDR2 FNYEAQ. The DNA of the CDR3 is TGTGCCAGCAGCTTAGGGTCTCTAGCGGGCCAAACGGGCTCCTACGAGCAGTACTTC. This gives the protein CASSLGSLAGQTGSYEQYF.

Concerning this clone itself: This CDR3 is also generated by other DNA sequences in the sample. The chain has TRBV7-9 and TRBJ2-7; 9 bases match TRBD1. V lost 2 bases, J lost 2 bases, and 7 bases stayed unmatched. Germline-derived CDR1 and CDR2 are SEHNR and FQNEAQ (reference sequence). CDR3 length: 16 residues. The CDR3 DNA is TGTGCCAGCAGCTTATTCAGTGGGACAGGGACCTACGAGCAGTACTTC. Residues: CASSLFSGTGTYEQYF. Full variable domain (rest looked up from reference TRBV7-9 and TRBJ2-7): DTGVSQNPRHKITKRGQNVTFRCDPISEHNRLYWYRQTLGQGPEFLTYFQNEAQLEKSRLLSDRFSAERPKGSFSTLEIQRTEQGDSAMYLCASSLFSGTGTYEQYFGPGTRLTVT.